The 17 T cell receptor beta chains below come from one sample, sequenced in a study of blood T cell repertoires in COVID-19. Clones were read by immunoSEQ multiplex PCR, and TCRdb kept only the in-frame ones, dropping some. This sample has around 260,000 clones, with 84% found just once. Sequenced input: peripheral blood. The receptors originated from a man in his 60s with acute or convalescent COVID-19.

This chain joins TRBV2 and TRBJ1-3, with 7 nucleotides matching TRBD1. CDR1 and CDR2 from the germline V gene are SNHLY and FYNNEI. J lost 0 bases, V lost 6 bases, and 2 bases had no gene match. The CDR3 length is 14 residues. The chain's CDR3 is CASSRQGSGNTIYF. In DNA form, the CDR3 reads TGTGCCAGCAGCAGACAGGGCTCTGGAAACACCATATATTTT.

The chain combines TRBV19 with TRBJ2-6; TRBD2 might be the D (5 bases). Germline CDR1 and CDR2: LNHDA and SQIVND (reference sequence). The length of the CDR3 is 14 residues. Here the CDR3 reads CAGSPTSGANVLTF. CDR3 bases: TGTGCAGGGAGCCCCACCTCTGGGGCCAACGTCCTGACTTTC.

V usage is TRBV15 and J usage is TRBJ1-2, with TRBD1 identical over 7 bases. The V and J ends lost 3 bases and 8 bases, in that order; junction bases with no gene match: 3. The CDR3 is 12 amino acids. CDR1 LNHNV and CDR2 YYDKDF come from the germline V gene (reference sequence). CDR3 sequence: CATSSTGDGYTF. CDR3 DNA sequence: TGTGCCACCAGCAGTACAGGGGACGGCTACACCTTC.

This clone occurred a few times. The J gene is TRBJ2-1, the V gene TRBV7-9; 14 bases align to TRBD2. Trimming took 1 base from V and 8 from J; bases not matched to a gene: 1. This CDR3 is built from 15 residues. Germline V gene lookup returns CDR1 SEHNR and CDR2 FQNEAQ (reference sequence). CDR3 sequence: CASSLVTSGGDEQFF. For the CDR3, the DNA is TGTGCCAGCAGCTTAGTGACTAGCGGGGGGGATGAGCAGTTCTTC.

This sequence joins TRBV6-6 and TRBJ2-3; 8 nucleotides agree with TRBD2. This CDR3 is built from 14 residues. CDR1 MNHNY and CDR2 SVGAGI come from the germline V gene (reference sequence). With V trimmed by 6 bases and J by 5 bases, 7 bases remained unmatched. CDR3 protein: CASSSTSARDTQYF. CDR3 in DNA: TGTGCCAGCAGCTCGACTAGCGCCCGAGATACGCAGTATTTT.

The CDR3 bases are TGTGCCAGCAGCTTAGTCGGGACAGTCTCCTACAATGAGCAGTTCTTC. Its translation: CASSLVGTVSYNEQFF. The rearrangement joins TRBV7-6 to TRBJ2-1; 7 bases are a match to TRBD1. Losses at the gene ends were 1 base for V and 0 bases for J; bases not matched to a gene: 3. This CDR3 comprises 16 residues. In germline, CDR1 is SGHVS, CDR2 FNYEAQ.

This chain links TRBV9 with TRBJ1-6, with 7 nucleotides matching TRBD1. Germline values: CDR1 SGDLS, CDR2 YYNGEE. The V segment lost 10 bases and the J segment 4 bases; nucleotides outside the gene matches: 8. This CDR3 spans 14 amino acids. This CDR3 is CAGYPGQYNSPLHF. The CDR3 DNA is TGTGCCGGCTATCCGGGACAGTATAATTCACCCCTCCACTTT.

The chain has TRBV25-1 and TRBJ2-2; 8 bases map to TRBD1. Trimming removed 2 bases from V and 1 base from J; junction bases left unmatched: 0. CDR1 and CDR2 (germline): MGHDK, SYGVNS. The CDR3 runs to 15 residues. In DNA form, the CDR3 reads TGTGCCAGCAGTGAAGACAGGGGGAACACCGGGGAGCTGTTTTTT. This encodes CASSEDRGNTGELFF.

V gene TRBV30 combines with J gene TRBJ1-2; D not certain. Germline V gene lookup returns CDR1 GTSNPN and CDR2 SVGIG (reference sequence). The CDR3 runs 13 residues. Deletions cut 4 bases from V and 0 bases from J, with 9 bases between. The DNA for the CDR3 is TGTGCCTGGAATGAGTTTCCTAACTATGGCTACACCTTC. Translating gives CAWNEFPNYGYTF.

The rearrangement uses TRBV28 and TRBJ1-6; 7 bases are a match to TRBD1. Germline V lookup: CDR1 MDHEN, CDR2 SYDVKM. J was trimmed by 7 bases and V by 4 bases; bases with no gene match: 4. This CDR3 comprises 14 residues. The chain's CDR3 is CASSWDRFNSPLHF. Written as DNA, the CDR3 is TGTGCCAGCAGTTGGGACAGATTCAATTCACCCCTCCACTTT.

In DNA form, the CDR3 reads TGTGCCAGCAGCCTCGGACAGTCCTCCGCTAACTATGGCTACACCTTC. Protein sequence: CASSLGQSSANYGYTF. The chain carries TRBV14 and TRBJ1-2, with D perhaps TRBD1 (6 bases). Germline assignment: CDR1 SGHDN and CDR2 FVKESK. V dropped 4 bases and J dropped 0 bases, with 15 bases sitting between them. CDR3 length equals 16 residues.

The V call is TRBV2, the J call TRBJ1-5; 12 nucleotides align to TRBD1. The CDR3 consists of 18 residues. Germline V gene data show CDR1 as SNHLY and CDR2 as FYNNEI. The V and J ends lost 6 bases and 1 base, in that order; junction bases with no gene match: 10. CDR3 bases: TGTGCCAGCAGAGCCGGGACAGGGGGCTTCAGGAGCAATCAGCCCCAGCATTTT. Its translation is CASRAGTGGFRSNQPQHF.

The chain combines TRBV7-6 with TRBJ2-5; TRBD1 agrees at 9 bases. V shed 3 bases, J shed 5 bases, and the junction held 4 bases outside the gene matches. CDR3 length: 14 amino acids. Germline values: CDR1 SGHVS, CDR2 FNYEAQ. The CDR3 region has the DNA TGTGCCAGCAGCTTGGGGACAGGGAGGGAGACCCAGTACTTC. It yields the protein CASSLGTGRETQYF.

J is TRBJ2-7 and V is TRBV11-2, with D perhaps TRBD2 (6 bases). The CDR3 has 16 residues. Between the trimmed V and J ends, which lost 1 base and 2 bases, there was a span of 15 bases. CDR1 and CDR2 (germline): SGHAT, FQNNGV. The DNA of the CDR3 is TGTGCCAGCAGCTTAGTGTTCGGTAGCGGACCCTACGAGCAGTACTTC. As protein: CASSLVFGSGPYEQYF.

The rearrangement uses TRBV5-1 and TRBJ2-5, with TRBD2 matching over 9 bases. The CDR3 has 14 residues. V was pared by 4 bases and J by 1 base, with 2 bases of the junction left unmatched. Germline CDR1 reads SGHRS; CDR2 reads YFSETQ. The CDR3 here is CASSVGLAQETQYF. CDR3 DNA: TGCGCCAGCAGCGTGGGACTAGCCCAAGAGACCCAGTACTTC.

This chain links TRBV27 with TRBJ2-5; a weak D match, TRBD1 (5 bases). Germline-derived CDR1 and CDR2 are MNHEY and SMNVEV (reference sequence). The CDR3 is 15 residues long. V lost 0 bases to trimming and J lost 5 bases, with 13 bases between them. The CDR3 is CASSLSFSGWETQYF. In DNA form, the CDR3 reads TGTGCCAGCAGTTTATCGTTTTCAGGGTGGGAGACCCAGTACTTC.

The J gene is TRBJ1-4, the V gene TRBV12-3 or TRBV12-4, with D perhaps matching TRBD1 (6 bases). Trimming shortened V by 5 bases and J by 14 bases, and 12 bases separated the two germline ends. The CDR3 extends over 11 amino acids. This CDR3 reads CASSTGISLFF. In nucleotides, the CDR3 is TGTGCCAGCAGTACAGGGATAAGTCTGTTTTTT.